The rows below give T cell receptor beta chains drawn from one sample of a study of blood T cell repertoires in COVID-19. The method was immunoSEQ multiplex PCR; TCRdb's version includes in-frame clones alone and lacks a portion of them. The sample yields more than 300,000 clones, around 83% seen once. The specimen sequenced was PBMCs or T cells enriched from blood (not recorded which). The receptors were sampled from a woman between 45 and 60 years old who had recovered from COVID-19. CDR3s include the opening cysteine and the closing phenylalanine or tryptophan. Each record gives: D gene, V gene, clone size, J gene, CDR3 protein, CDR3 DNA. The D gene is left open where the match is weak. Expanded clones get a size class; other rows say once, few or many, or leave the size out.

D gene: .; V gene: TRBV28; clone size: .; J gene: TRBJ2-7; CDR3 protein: CASSQQPAGLGEQYF; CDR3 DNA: TGTGCCAGCAGCCAACAACCTGCGGGGTTGGGCGAGCAGTACTTC
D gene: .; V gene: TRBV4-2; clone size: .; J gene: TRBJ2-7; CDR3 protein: CASSQALGTSYEQYF; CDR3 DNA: TGTGCCAGCAGCCAAGCCTTGGGGACATCCTACGAGCAGTACTTC
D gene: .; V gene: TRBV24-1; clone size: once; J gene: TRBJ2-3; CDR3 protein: CAVAGSSGADTQYF; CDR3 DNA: TGTGCCGTCGCGGGGTCATCGGGAGCAGATACGCAGTATTTT
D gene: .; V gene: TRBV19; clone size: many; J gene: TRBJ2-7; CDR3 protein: CASSKEGTLSYEQYF; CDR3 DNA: TGTGCCAGTAGTAAGGAGGGTACTTTGTCCTACGAGCAGTACTTC
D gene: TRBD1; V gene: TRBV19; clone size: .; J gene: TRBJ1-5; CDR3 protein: CASGGQPSNQPQHF; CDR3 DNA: TGTGCCAGTGGGGGACAGCCTAGCAATCAGCCCCAGCATTTT
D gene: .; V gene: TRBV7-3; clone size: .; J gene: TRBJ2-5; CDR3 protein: CASSSLGRPEETQYF; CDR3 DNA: TGTGCCAGCAGCTCTCTCGGGAGACCCGAGGAGACCCAGTACTTC
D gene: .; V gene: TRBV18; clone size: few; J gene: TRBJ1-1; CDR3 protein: CASSPVVGRNTEAFF; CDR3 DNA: TGTGCCAGCTCACCGGTGGTGGGCCGGAACACTGAAGCTTTCTTT
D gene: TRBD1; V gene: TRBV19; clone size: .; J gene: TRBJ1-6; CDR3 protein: CASSIVGGNNSPLHF; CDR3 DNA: TGTGCCAGTAGTATAGTAGGGGGCAATAATTCACCCCTCCACTTT
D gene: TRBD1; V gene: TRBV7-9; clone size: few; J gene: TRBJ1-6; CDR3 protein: CASSLVSGGYNSPLHF; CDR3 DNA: TGTGCCAGCAGCTTAGTATCAGGGGGGTATAATTCACCCCTCCACTTT
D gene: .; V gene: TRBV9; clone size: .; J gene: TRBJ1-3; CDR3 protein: CASSVDRQGGNTIYF; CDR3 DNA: TGTGCCAGCAGCGTAGACAGGCAGGGAGGAAACACCATATATTTT
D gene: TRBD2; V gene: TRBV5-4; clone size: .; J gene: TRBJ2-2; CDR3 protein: CASSSGGLAGGTGELFF; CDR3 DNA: TGTGCCAGCAGCTCGGGAGGGCTAGCGGGAGGAACCGGGGAGCTGTTTTTT
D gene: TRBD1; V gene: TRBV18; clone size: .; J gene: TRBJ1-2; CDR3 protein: CASSRDRENYGYTF; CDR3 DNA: TGTGCCAGCTCACGGGACAGGGAAAACTATGGCTACACCTTC
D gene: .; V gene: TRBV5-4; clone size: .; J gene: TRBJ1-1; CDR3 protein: CASSLEGTRSRTEAFF; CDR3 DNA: TGTGCCAGCAGCTTGGAGGGGACACGATCACGCACTGAAGCTTTCTTT
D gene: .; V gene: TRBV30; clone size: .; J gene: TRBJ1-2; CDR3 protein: CAWTNPGGYGYTF; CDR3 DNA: TGTGCCTGGACTAACCCGGGGGGCTATGGCTACACCTTC
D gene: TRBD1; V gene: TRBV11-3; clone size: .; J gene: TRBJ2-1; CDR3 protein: CASSSRAAGQGVDEQFF; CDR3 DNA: TGTGCCAGCAGCTCACGAGCGGCTGGACAGGGGGTTGATGAGCAGTTCTTC
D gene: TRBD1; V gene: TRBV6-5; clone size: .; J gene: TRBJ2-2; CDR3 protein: CASSYPRGQGAGELFF; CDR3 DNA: TGTGCCAGCAGTTACCCCAGAGGACAGGGCGCCGGGGAGCTGTTTTTT
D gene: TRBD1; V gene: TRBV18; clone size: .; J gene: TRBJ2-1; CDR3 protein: CASSPPLTGTGLEQFF; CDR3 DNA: TGTGCCAGCTCACCCCCACTAACCGGGACAGGGTTGGAGCAGTTCTTC
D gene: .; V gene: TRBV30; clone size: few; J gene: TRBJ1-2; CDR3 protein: CAWRGGSYGYTF; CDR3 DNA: TGTGCCTGGAGGGGGGGGAGCTATGGCTACACCTTC
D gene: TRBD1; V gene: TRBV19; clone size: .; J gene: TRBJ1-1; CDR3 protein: CASLQGGNTEAFF; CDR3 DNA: TGTGCCAGCCTACAGGGGGGGAACACTGAAGCTTTCTTT
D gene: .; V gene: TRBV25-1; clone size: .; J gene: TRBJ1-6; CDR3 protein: CASSGPAGGGSPLHF; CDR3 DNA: TGTGCCAGCAGTGGGCCGGCGGGGGGCGGATCACCCCTCCACTTT
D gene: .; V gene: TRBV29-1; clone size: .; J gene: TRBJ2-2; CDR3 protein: CSVDVTNTGELFF; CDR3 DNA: TGCAGCGTTGATGTAACGAACACCGGGGAGCTGTTTTTT
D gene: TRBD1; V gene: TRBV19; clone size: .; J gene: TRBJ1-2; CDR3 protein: CASSIEERTGATNF; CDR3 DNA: TGTGCCAGTAGTATAGAGGAGCGGACAGGGGCGACCAACTTC
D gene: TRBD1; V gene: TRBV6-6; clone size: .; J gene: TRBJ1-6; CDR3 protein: CASTYGQGNSPLHF; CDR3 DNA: TGTGCCAGCACCTACGGACAGGGTAATTCACCCCTCCACTTT
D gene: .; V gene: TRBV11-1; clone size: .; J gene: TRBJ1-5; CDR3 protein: CASSLDAIQPQHF; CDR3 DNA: TGTGCCAGCAGCTTAGATGCGATTCAGCCCCAGCATTTT
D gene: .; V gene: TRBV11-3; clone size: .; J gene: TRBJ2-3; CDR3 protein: CASRSVGGGDTQYF; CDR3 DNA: TGTGCCAGCAGATCTGTGGGCGGAGGAGATACGCAGTATTTT
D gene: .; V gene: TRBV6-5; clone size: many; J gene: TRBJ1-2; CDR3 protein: CASSPGANYGYTF; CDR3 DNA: TGTGCCAGCAGTCCAGGGGCTAACTATGGCTACACCTTC
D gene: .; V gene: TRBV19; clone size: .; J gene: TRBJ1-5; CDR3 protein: CASSPMAADNQPQHF; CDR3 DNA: TGTGCCAGTAGTCCTATGGCGGCAGACAATCAGCCCCAGCATTTT
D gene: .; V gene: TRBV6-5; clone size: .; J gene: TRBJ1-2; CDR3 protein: CASSSRDTINYGYTF; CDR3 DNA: TGTGCCAGCAGCTCCCGGGACACTATAAACTATGGCTACACCTTC
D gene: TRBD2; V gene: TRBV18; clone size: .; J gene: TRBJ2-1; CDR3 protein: CASSRVAGGLVDEQFF; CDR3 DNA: TGTGCCAGCTCAAGAGTAGCGGGGGGTCTGGTGGATGAGCAGTTCTTC
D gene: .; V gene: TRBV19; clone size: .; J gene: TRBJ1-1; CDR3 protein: CASSIWVGGNTEAFF; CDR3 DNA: TGTGCCAGTAGTATTTGGGTCGGGGGGAACACTGAAGCTTTCTTT
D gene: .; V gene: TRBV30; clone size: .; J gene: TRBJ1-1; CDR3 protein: CAWNPTGDTEAFF; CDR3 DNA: TGTGCCTGGAACCCTACCGGGGACACTGAAGCTTTCTTT
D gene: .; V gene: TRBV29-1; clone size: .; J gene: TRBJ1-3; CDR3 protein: CSVEDGSEALSGNTIYF; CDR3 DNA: TGCAGCGTTGAAGATGGATCGGAGGCCCTCTCTGGAAACACCATATATTTT
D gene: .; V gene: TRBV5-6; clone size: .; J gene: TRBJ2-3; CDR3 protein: CASSLGVDGLFTDTQYF; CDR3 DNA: TGTGCCAGCAGCCTAGGAGTGGACGGACTTTTCACAGATACGCAGTATTTT
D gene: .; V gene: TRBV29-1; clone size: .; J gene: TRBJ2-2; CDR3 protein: CSVEDQTGATGELFF; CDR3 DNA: TGCAGCGTTGAAGATCAAACGGGAGCGACCGGGGAGCTGTTTTTT
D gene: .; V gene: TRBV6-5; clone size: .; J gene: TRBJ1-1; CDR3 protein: CASSSFQGGNTEAFF; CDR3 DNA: TGTGCCAGCAGTTCTTTTCAAGGAGGGAACACTGAAGCTTTCTTT
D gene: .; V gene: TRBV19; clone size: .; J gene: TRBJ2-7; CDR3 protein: CASSYLGGGYEQYF; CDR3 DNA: TGTGCCAGTAGTTATCTGGGAGGAGGCTACGAGCAGTACTTC
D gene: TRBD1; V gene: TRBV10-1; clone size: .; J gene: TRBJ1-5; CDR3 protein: CASSEKGTAFQHF; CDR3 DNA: TGCGCCAGCAGTGAGAAAGGGACAGCCTTCCAGCATTTT
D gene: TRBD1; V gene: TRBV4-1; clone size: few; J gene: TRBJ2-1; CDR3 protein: CASSWAEGQTYNEQFF; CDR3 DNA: TGCGCCAGCAGCTGGGCAGAGGGACAGACTTACAATGAGCAGTTCTTC
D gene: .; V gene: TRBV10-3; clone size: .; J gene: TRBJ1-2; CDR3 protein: CAIRPPTGANYGYTF; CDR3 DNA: TGTGCCATTCGGCCACCGACAGGAGCTAACTATGGCTACACCTTC
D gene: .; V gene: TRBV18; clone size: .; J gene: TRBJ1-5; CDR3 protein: CASSPGAGQPQHF; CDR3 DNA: TGTGCCAGCTCACCAGGGGCAGGTCAGCCCCAGCATTTT
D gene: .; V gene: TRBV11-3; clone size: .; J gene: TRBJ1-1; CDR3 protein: CASSKGIGAPNTEAFF; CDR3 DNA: TGTGCCAGCAGTAAAGGAATAGGGGCCCCGAACACTGAAGCTTTCTTT
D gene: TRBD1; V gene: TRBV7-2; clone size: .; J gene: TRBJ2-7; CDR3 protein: CASSYPGTGALEQYF; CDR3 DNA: TGTGCCAGCAGTTATCCCGGGACAGGGGCCTTGGAGCAGTACTTC
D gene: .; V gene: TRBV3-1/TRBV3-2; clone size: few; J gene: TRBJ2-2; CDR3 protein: CASIGQANTGELFF; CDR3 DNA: TGTGCCAGCATCGGCCAGGCGAACACCGGGGAGCTGTTTTTT
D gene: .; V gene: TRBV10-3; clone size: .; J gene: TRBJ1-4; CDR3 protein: CAISPGTTNEKLFF; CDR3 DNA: TGTGCCATCAGTCCCGGGACAACTAATGAAAAACTGTTTTTT
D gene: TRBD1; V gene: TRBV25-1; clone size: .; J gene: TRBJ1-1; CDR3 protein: CASPRQGRMNTEAFF; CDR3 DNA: TGTGCCAGCCCGCGACAGGGAAGAATGAACACTGAAGCTTTCTTT
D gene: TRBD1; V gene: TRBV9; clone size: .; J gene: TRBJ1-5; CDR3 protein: CASSVGGQGYQPQHF; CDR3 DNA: TGTGCCAGCAGCGTAGGGGGACAGGGGTATCAGCCCCAGCATTTT
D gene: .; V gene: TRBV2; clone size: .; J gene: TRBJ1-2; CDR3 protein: CASRTDRNYGYTF; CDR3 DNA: TGTGCCAGCAGGACCGACAGAAACTATGGCTACACCTTC
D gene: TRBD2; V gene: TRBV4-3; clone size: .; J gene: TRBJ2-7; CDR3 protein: CASSQGDGVHGGEQYF; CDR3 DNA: TGCGCCAGCAGCCAAGGGGACGGCGTCCACGGGGGGGAGCAGTACTTC
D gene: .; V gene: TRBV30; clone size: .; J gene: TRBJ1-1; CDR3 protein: CAWSVRGAEAFF; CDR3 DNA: TGTGCCTGGAGTGTACGGGGGGCTGAAGCTTTCTTT
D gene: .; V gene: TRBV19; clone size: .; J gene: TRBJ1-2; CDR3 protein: CASRSQVGGPYGYTF; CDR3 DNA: TGTGCCAGTAGGTCCCAGGTCGGGGGACCCTATGGCTACACCTTC
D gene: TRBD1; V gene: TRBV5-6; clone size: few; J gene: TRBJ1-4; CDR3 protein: CASRLNRDRVNEKLFF; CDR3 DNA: TGTGCCAGCAGGTTGAACCGGGACAGGGTGAATGAAAAACTGTTTTTT
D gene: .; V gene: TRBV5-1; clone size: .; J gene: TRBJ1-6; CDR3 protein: CASSLGQTHNSPLHF; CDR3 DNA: TGCGCCAGCAGCTTGGGACAAACCCATAATTCACCCCTCCACTTT
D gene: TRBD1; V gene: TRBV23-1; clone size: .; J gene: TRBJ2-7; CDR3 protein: CASSPQGDRGGKTSYEQYF; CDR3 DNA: TGCGCCAGCAGTCCTCAGGGGGATCGTGGCGGCAAGACCTCCTACGAGCAGTACTTC
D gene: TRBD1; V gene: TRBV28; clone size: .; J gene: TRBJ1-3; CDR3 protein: CASSSQGLGNTIYF; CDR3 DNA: TGTGCCAGCAGTTCACAGGGGTTAGGAAACACCATATATTTT
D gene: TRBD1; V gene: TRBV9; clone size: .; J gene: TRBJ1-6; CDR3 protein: CASSQGTANNSPLHF; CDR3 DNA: TGTGCCAGCAGCCAAGGGACAGCAAATAATTCACCCCTCCACTTT
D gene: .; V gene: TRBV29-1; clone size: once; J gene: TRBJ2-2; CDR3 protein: CSVSRQSNTGELFF; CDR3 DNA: TGCAGCGTTTCGAGGCAGTCGAACACCGGGGAGCTGTTTTTT
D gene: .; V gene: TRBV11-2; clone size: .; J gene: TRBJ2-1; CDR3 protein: CASSLEGALGEQFF; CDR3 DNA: TGTGCCAGCAGCTTGGAGGGGGCCTTGGGTGAGCAGTTCTTC
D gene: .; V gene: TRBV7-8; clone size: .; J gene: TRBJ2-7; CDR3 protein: CASKRKGQGMIYEQYF; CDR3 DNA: TGTGCCAGCAAGCGTAAAGGGCAGGGGATGATCTACGAGCAGTACTTC
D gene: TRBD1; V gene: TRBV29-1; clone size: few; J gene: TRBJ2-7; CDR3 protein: CSVRQGFYEQYF; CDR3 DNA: TGCAGCGTCCGACAGGGATTCTACGAGCAGTACTTC
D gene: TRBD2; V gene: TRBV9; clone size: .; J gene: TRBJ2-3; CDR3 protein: CASSGERGGRDTQYF; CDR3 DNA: TGTGCCAGCAGCGGAGAGCGGGGGGGCCGGGATACGCAGTATTTT